Following are 7 T cell receptor beta chains from one sample sequenced in a study of Graves' ophthalmopathy and Graves' hyperthyroidism. RNA transcripts were the source from which TCR beta CDR3 regions were amplified. HTBI primers were employed in first-round RT-PCR, then a second-round multiplex PCR followed. TCRdb used MiXCR to reprocess the multiplex PCR reads, holding one entry per CDR3 protein. Among hundreds of thousands of distinct CDR3 sequences listed, roughly 40% were seen once. Sequenced sample: peripheral blood. All receptors come from an adult man with Graves' ophthalmopathy.

This clonotype was seen repeatedly, ten times or more. The rearrangement links TRBV29-1 to TRBJ1-1; 9 bases are a match to TRBD1. With V trimmed by 6 bases and J by 6 bases, 8 bases remained unmatched. CDR1 is SQVTM and CDR2 is ANQGSEA in the germline V gene. This CDR3 has 13 amino acids. The CDR3 sequence: CSVLRDRVAEAFF. For the CDR3, the DNA is TGCAGCGTCCTCCGGGACAGGGTCGCTGAAGCTTTCTTT.

This clonotype was counted ten times or more. Written as DNA, the CDR3 is TGCAGCGTTGATACCGGGGGTGATTATGGCTACACCTTC. The encoded protein is CSVDTGGDYGYTF. This rearrangement joins TRBV29-1 to TRBJ1-2; D might be TRBD1 (5 bases). V lost 3 bases and J lost 5, with 13 bases in between. Per the germline V gene, CDR1 is SQVTM and CDR2 is ANQGSEA. This CDR3 has 13 amino acids.

This clonotype was found once. The CDR3 coding sequence is TGTGCCACCATCCACCGGAACAAAAACATTCAGTACTTC. Its translation is CATIHRNKNIQYF. The rearrangement joins TRBV24-1 to TRBJ2-5; no definite D call. TRBJ2-4 explains the end of the DNA better; the J call may be wrong. The CDR3 totals 13 residues. CDR1 and CDR2 from the germline V gene are KGHDR and SFDVKD.

The chain carries TRBV7-2 and TRBJ2-7; weak D call: TRBD1 (5 bases). Per the germline V gene, CDR1 is SGHTA and CDR2 is FQGNSA. CDR3 size: 15 residues. V shed 5 bases and J shed 5 bases, with 19 bases lying between them. The CDR3 DNA is TGTGCCAGCAGCCCCTCCCGGCAGGGAACTAACGAGCAGTACTTC. This encodes CASSPSRQGTNEQYF. The full variable domain, with the rest looked up from reference TRBV7-2 and TRBJ2-7, is GAGVSQSPSNKVTEKGKDVELRCDPISGHTALYWYRQSLGQGLEFLIYFQGNSAPDKSGLPSDRFSAERTGGSVSTLTIQRTQQEDSAVYLCASSPSRQGTNEQYFGPGTRLTVT.

The chain carries TRBV5-5 and TRBJ2-3, with 8 bases that match TRBD2. In germline, CDR1 is SGHKS, CDR2 YYEKEE (reference sequence). The CDR3 spans 17 residues. Trimming cost V 3 bases and J 6 bases; bases outside gene matches: 15. The CDR3 sequence: CASSSETGLAGLDTQYF. As DNA, the CDR3 is TGTGCCAGCAGCTCCGAGACCGGACTAGCAGGATTGGATACGCAGTATTTT.

The rearrangement uses TRBV6-5 and TRBJ1-6; 8 positions match TRBD1. V was clipped by 0 bases and J by 10 bases; unmatched bases: 8. CDR3 length: 16 residues. CDR1 is MNHEY, CDR2 SVGAGI, per germline. Here the CDR3 reads CASSYSHGQGRSPLHF. The CDR3, as DNA: TGTGCCAGCAGTTACTCTCACGGACAGGGAAGATCACCCCTCCACTTT.

The gene calls are TRBV7-9 and TRBJ2-2, with D unclear. Trimming pared 6 bases from V and 4 bases from J, leaving 9 bases between. The CDR3 sequence is 13 residues long. The germline CDR1 and CDR2 sequences are SEHNR and FQNEAQ (reference sequence). CDR3 in amino acids: CASRSTGTGELFF. As DNA, the CDR3 is TGTGCCAGCAGGAGCACCGGCACCGGGGAGCTGTTTTTT. Based on the CDR3 plus reference TRBV7-9 and TRBJ2-2, the full variable domain is DTGVSQNPRHKITKRGQNVTFRCDPISEHNRLYWYRQTLGQGPEFLTYFQNEAQLEKSRLLSDRFSAERPKGSFSTLEIQRTEQGDSAMYLCASRSTGTGELFFGEGSRLTVL.